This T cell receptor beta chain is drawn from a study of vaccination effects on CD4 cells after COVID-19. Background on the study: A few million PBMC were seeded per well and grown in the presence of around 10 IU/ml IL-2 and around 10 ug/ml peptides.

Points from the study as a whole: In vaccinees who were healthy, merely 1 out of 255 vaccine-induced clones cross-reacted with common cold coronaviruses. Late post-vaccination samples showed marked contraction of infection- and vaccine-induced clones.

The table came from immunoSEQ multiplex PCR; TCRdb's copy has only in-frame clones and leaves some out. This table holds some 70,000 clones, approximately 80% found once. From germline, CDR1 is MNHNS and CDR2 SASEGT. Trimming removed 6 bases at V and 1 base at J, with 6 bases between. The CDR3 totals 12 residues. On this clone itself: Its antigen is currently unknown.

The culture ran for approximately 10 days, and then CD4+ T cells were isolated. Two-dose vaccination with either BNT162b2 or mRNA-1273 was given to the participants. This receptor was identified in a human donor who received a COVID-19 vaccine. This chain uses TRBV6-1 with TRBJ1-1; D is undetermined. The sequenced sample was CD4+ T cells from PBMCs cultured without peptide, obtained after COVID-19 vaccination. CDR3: CASSLANTEAFF. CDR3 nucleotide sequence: TGTGCCAGCAGCTTAGCGAACACTGAAGCTTTCTTT.